This TCR beta chain is drawn from a study of response to subunit inactivated influenza vaccine. TCRdb processed the RT-PCR reads anew with MiXCR; each CDR3 protein has one entry. Among around 650,000 distinct CDR3 sequences listed, 15% to 17% were seen once. Broader study findings: Authors suggested seasonal influenza vaccinations each recruit few new T cells.

As regards this clonotype: Its target is not known.

Per germline, CDR1 SGHVS and CDR2 FQNEAQ. The CDR3 is 14 residues long. Deletions cut 2 bases from V and 4 bases from J, with 12 bases between. Sequencing used PBMCs from blood, obtained approximately 13 days after vaccination. V usage is TRBV7-8 and J usage is TRBJ2-7, with D possibly TRBD2 on 6 matching bases. This TCR came from a man aged 50 to 59 who received an inactivated influenza vaccine. The CDR3 DNA sequence: TGTGCCAGCAGCTTATTTGTCGGGAGTTACGAGCAGTACTTC. Protein product: CASSLFVGSYEQYF.